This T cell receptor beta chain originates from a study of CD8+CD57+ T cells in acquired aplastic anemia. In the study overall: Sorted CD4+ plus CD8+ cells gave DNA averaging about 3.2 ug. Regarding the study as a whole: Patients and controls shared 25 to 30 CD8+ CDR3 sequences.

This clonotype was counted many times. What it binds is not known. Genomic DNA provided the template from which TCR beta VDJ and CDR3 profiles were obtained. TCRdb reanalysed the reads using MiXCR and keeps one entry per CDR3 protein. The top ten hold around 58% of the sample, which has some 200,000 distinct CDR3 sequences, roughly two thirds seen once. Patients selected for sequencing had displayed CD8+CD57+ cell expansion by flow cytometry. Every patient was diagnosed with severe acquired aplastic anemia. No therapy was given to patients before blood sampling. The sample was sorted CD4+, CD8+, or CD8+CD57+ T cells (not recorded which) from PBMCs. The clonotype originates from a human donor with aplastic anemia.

The CDR3 DNA sequence: TGTGCCACCAGTGCTCAGACAGGTTCCTACAATGAGCAGTTCTTC. This translates into CATSAQTGSYNEQFF. The chain is built from TRBV24-1 and TRBJ2-1, with D perhaps TRBD1 (6 bases). The CDR3 consists of 15 residues. Germline assignment: CDR1 KGHDR and CDR2 SFDVKD. V lost 5 bases, J lost 1 base, and 11 bases lay in between.